The 31 T cell receptor beta chains below come from one sample, sequenced in a study of response to subunit inactivated influenza vaccine. MiXCR, applied by TCRdb to the RT-PCR reads, yields one record per CDR3 protein. This repertoire shows 530,000 or so distinct CDR3 sequences, approximately 10% found once; its top ten account for roughly 10%. This specimen was PBMCs from blood, taken on the day of vaccination. The receptors were sampled from a man aged 50 to 59 who received an inactivated influenza vaccine.

The chain's CDR3 is CASSSRDSFYEQYF. The CDR3 coding sequence is TGTGCCAGCAGTTCGCGGGACAGCTTCTACGAGCAGTACTTC. V and J are TRBV27 and TRBJ2-7, with D perhaps matching TRBD1 (7 bases). Germline CDR1 MNHEY, CDR2 SMNVEV (reference sequence). The V gene lost 4 bases and the J gene lost 3 bases, with 13 bases spanning the gap. CDR3 length: 14 amino acids.

V and J are TRBV2 and TRBJ2-2; maybe TRBD1 (5 bases). Germline V gene lookup returns CDR1 SNHLY and CDR2 FYNNEI. V was clipped by 2 bases and J by 1 base, with 8 bases between them. CDR3 length equals 15 residues. CDR3 residues: CASSELGQNTGELFF. The CDR3 DNA reads as TGTGCCAGCAGTGAACTCGGACAGAACACCGGGGAGCTGTTTTTT.

Many counts were recorded for this clonotype. The CDR3 reads CSATDRAYEQYF. CDR3 nucleotide sequence: TGCAGTGCTACGGACAGGGCCTACGAGCAGTACTTC. The genes are TRBV20-1 and TRBJ2-7; 8 nucleotides align to TRBD1. There are 12 residues in the CDR3. The junction had 1 base not matched to a gene; V was cut back by 4 bases and J by 2 bases. CDR1 is DFQATT and CDR2 is SNEGSKA in the germline V gene (reference sequence).

The chain combines TRBV27 with TRBJ2-7, with D unresolved. The length of the CDR3 is 14 residues. V was cut by 6 bases and J by 4 bases, with 16 bases left in between. In germline, CDR1 is MNHEY, CDR2 SMNVEV (reference sequence). The CDR3 DNA is TGTGCCAGCAGCCTTAGCCACGATTGTTACGAGCAGTACTTC. Protein: CASSLSHDCYEQYF.

This clonotype was seen repeatedly, ten times or more. The V call is TRBV28, the J call TRBJ2-2; 8 positions agree with TRBD1. The V and J ends lost 7 bases and 1 base, in that order; junction bases with no gene match: 8. CDR1 MDHEN and CDR2 SYDVKM come from the germline V gene. This CDR3 has 16 amino acids. CDR3 DNA sequence: TGTGCCAGCACCCCATCCGGGACAGGGAACACCGGGGAGCTGTTTTTT. Protein product: CASTPSGTGNTGELFF.

CDR3 amino acids: CSAGFRSGGAQDTQYF. Here the CDR3 DNA reads TGCAGTGCGGGGTTTAGGAGCGGGGGGGCCCAAGATACGCAGTATTTT. The chain is built from TRBV20-1 and TRBJ2-3; 10 positions agree with TRBD2. V dropped 6 bases and J dropped 5; count of bases not matched to a gene: 14. Germline V gene data show CDR1 as DFQATT and CDR2 as SNEGSKA (reference sequence). This CDR3 is built from 16 residues.

J is TRBJ1-4 and V is TRBV4-1; D remains unclear. With 1 base removed from V and 3 bases from J, the gap between germline ends came to 12 bases. Germline V gene lookup returns CDR1 MGHRA and CDR2 YSYEKL. CDR3 length: 16 residues. CDR3 nucleotides: TGCGCCAGCAGCCAAGTTAGGGCAGGACCTAATGAAAAACTGTTTTTT. Translated, it gives CASSQVRAGPNEKLFF.

V gene TRBV7-8 combines with J gene TRBJ2-7; unclear D gene. The CDR3 sequence is 14 residues long. Germline assignment: CDR1 SGHVS and CDR2 FQNEAQ. V was pared by 5 bases and J by 5 bases, with 16 bases between. The CDR3 nucleotides read TGTGCCAGCAGCCCAACCCCGGGCTTCCACGAGCAGTACTTC. This gives the protein CASSPTPGFHEQYF.

This clonotype was picked up many times. This chain joins TRBV5-1 and TRBJ2-2, with TRBD1 matching 8 bases. The CDR3 extends over 16 amino acids. V lost 4 bases, J lost 4 bases, and 9 bases stayed unmatched. Germline CDR1 SGHRS, CDR2 YFSETQ. In nucleotides, the CDR3 is TGCGCCAGCAGCGGACAGGGTGCATTTGTCACCGGGGAGCTGTTTTTT. This sequence encodes CASSGQGAFVTGELFF.

The sample holds many counts of this clonotype. The J gene is TRBJ2-2, the V gene TRBV5-6, with D uncertain. Trimming shortened V by 5 bases and J by 2 bases, and 16 bases separated the two germline ends. Per germline, CDR1 SGHDT and CDR2 YYEEEE. The CDR3 spans 16 residues. CDR3 nucleotide sequence: TGTGCCAGCAGGCCAAGGACCACAAGAAACACCGGGGAGCTGTTTTTT. Protein: CASRPRTTRNTGELFF.

This clonotype was observed many times. The chain carries TRBV5-1 and TRBJ2-1, with D possibly TRBD1 on 6 matching bases. Germline V gene data show CDR1 as SGHRS and CDR2 as YFSETQ. Trimming removed 2 bases at V and 1 base at J, with 7 bases between. The CDR3 loop spans 14 amino acids. The CDR3: CASSLQGSYNEQFF. For the CDR3, the DNA is TGCGCCAGCAGCTTACAGGGATCCTACAATGAGCAGTTCTTC.

This clonotype was seen more than once but under ten times. This chain uses TRBV4-1 with TRBJ2-5; D remains ambiguous. V shed 0 bases and J shed 0 bases, with 8 bases lying between them. This CDR3 contains 15 residues. CDR1 is MGHRA, CDR2 YSYEKL, per germline. The chain's CDR3 is CASSQDGMYQETQYF. As DNA, the CDR3 is TGCGCCAGCAGCCAAGATGGGATGTACCAAGAGACCCAGTACTTC.

This clonotype has more than one count but fewer than ten. The chain couples TRBV7-2 to TRBJ2-5; TRBD1 or TRBD2 may be the D gene (5 bases each). CDR1 is SGHTA, CDR2 FQGNSA, per germline. The CDR3 has 15 residues. The ends were cut back, 4 bases at V and 5 bases at J, with 17 bases in the middle. Written as DNA, the CDR3 is TGTGCCAGCAGCTCCCTCGGGACCCGGGCGGAGACCCAGTACTTC. Translated: CASSSLGTRAETQYF.

The table lists this clonotype with many counts. This chain connects TRBV7-2 to TRBJ2-1; no clear D gene. Deletions cut 2 bases from V and 1 base from J, with 9 bases between. This CDR3 region has 15 residues. In germline, CDR1 is SGHTA, CDR2 FQGNSA. CDR3 protein: CASSLSGLSYNEQFF. The CDR3 DNA sequence: TGTGCCAGCAGCTTATCCGGGTTGTCCTACAATGAGCAGTTCTTC.

This clonotype turned up a few times. Written as DNA, the CDR3 is TGCGCCAGCAGCCAAGATTGGGAACAGCGAAGACAGCCCCAGCATTTT. It encodes CASSQDWEQRRQPQHF. The chain combines TRBV4-3 with TRBJ1-5; no clear D gene. Germline CDR1 LGHNA, CDR2 YSLEER. V lost 0 bases, J lost 7 bases, and 16 bases lay in between. CDR3 length: 16 amino acids.

J is TRBJ1-3 and V is TRBV7-2; maybe TRBD1 (5 bases). Germline CDR1 and CDR2: SGHTA and FQGNSA. The V and J ends lost 6 bases and 3 bases respectively, with 9 bases between them. The CDR3 covers 13 residues. In nucleotides, the CDR3 is TGTGCCAGCAGAGGCAGGGATGGAAACACCATATATTTT. Protein sequence: CASRGRDGNTIYF.

The rearrangement joins TRBV12-3 or TRBV12-4 to TRBJ1-5; 7 nucleotides agree with TRBD1. J lost 5 bases, V lost 5 bases, and 6 bases had no gene match. The CDR3 extends over 14 amino acids. Here the CDR3 reads CASSPGGWDQPQHF. Written as DNA, the CDR3 is TGTGCCAGCAGTCCAGGGGGGTGGGATCAGCCCCAGCATTTT.

The V and J genes are TRBV9 and TRBJ2-1; tentative D call: TRBD2 (5 bases). The CDR3 totals 15 residues. The ends were cut back, 0 bases at V and 6 bases at J, with 13 bases in the middle. From germline, CDR1 is SGDLS and CDR2 YYNGEE. DNA of the CDR3: TGTGCCAGCAGCGTAGCCAGCTGGAGCGGCAATGAGCAGTTCTTC. It translates to CASSVASWSGNEQFF.

The V and J genes are TRBV28 and TRBJ2-5, with D possibly TRBD1 on 5 matching bases. The CDR3 spans 15 residues. Germline CDR1 and CDR2: MDHEN and SYDVKM. Between the trimmed V and J ends, which lost 2 bases and 2 bases, there was a span of 12 bases. Written as DNA, the CDR3 is TGTGCCAGCAGTTTAGGGGCAGCCGCACAAGAGACCCAGTACTTC. Translation: CASSLGAAAQETQYF.

This clonotype appeared many times. J is TRBJ2-1 and V is TRBV3-1; D might be TRBD2 (6 bases). The CDR3 runs to 15 residues. The V and J ends lost 3 bases and 8 bases respectively, with 17 bases between them. In germline, CDR1 is LGHDT, CDR2 YNNKEL (reference sequence). CDR3 nucleotide sequence: TGTGCCAGCAGCCATTCCTTGGAGGGGTTCGATGAGCAGTTCTTC. This sequence encodes CASSHSLEGFDEQFF.

This chain joins TRBV27 and TRBJ2-3; 7 bases align to TRBD2. The junction had 13 bases not matched to a gene; V was cut back by 5 bases and J by 2 bases. Looked up from germline, CDR1 is MNHEY and CDR2 is SMNVEV (reference sequence). The CDR3 has 17 amino acids. In DNA, the CDR3 is TGTGCCAGCAGTAGAGCGGGGACCGTCTTTGTCACAGATACGCAGTATTTT. Translation: CASSRAGTVFVTDTQYF.

This clonotype was recorded at least ten times. The CDR3, as DNA: TGTGCCAGCAGCTTATGGGGGACAGGCTACAATGAGCAGTTCTTC. Translated: CASSLWGTGYNEQFF. V gene TRBV7-3 combines with J gene TRBJ2-1; TRBD1 agrees at 8 bases. The CDR3 runs 15 residues. Germline V gene data show CDR1 as SGHTA and CDR2 as FQGTGA. With 2 bases clipped from V and 3 bases from J, the junction kept 3 bases outside the gene matches.

This clonotype was counted a few times. The J gene is TRBJ2-3, the V gene TRBV29-1, with a tentative D call TRBD2 (6 bases). The CDR3 has 14 residues. V was trimmed by 7 bases and J by 4 bases, leaving 18 bases between them. Per germline, CDR1 SQVTM and CDR2 ANQGSEA. DNA of the CDR3: TGCAGCGGTAGCGGTGGAGATATAGCAGATACGCAGTATTTT. It is translated as CSGSGGDIADTQYF.

The genes are TRBV27 and TRBJ2-7; the match to TRBD2 covers 12 bases. Germline-derived CDR1 and CDR2 are MNHEY and SMNVEV (reference sequence). Germline trimming cut 2 bases from V and 5 bases from J; bases unmatched to any gene: 10. This CDR3 is 17 amino acids long. The CDR3 DNA is TGTGCCAGCAGTTTAACTAGCGGGAGGCGTGGGCTGGACGAGCAGTACTTC. Protein product: CASSLTSGRRGLDEQYF.

The V call is TRBV18, the J call TRBJ1-3; D unclear. V shed 2 bases and J shed 0 bases, with 11 bases lying between them. In germline, CDR1 is KGHSH, CDR2 LQKENI. CDR3 length: 16 amino acids. The DNA of the CDR3 is TGTGCCAGCTCACCATCCCAGCCGGCCTCTGGAAACACCATATATTTT. This translates into CASSPSQPASGNTIYF.

This clonotype was observed a few times. This rearrangement joins TRBV5-1 to TRBJ2-5, with D possibly being TRBD1 (6 bases). The ends were cut back, 5 bases at V and 1 base at J, with 18 bases in the middle. The CDR3 loop spans 16 amino acids. The germline CDR1 and CDR2 sequences are SGHRS and YFSETQ. CDR3 bases: TGCGCCAGCAGGCAACAGGGTAACGGAGTCCAAGAGACCCAGTACTTC. This codes for CASRQQGNGVQETQYF.

A few counts support this clonotype. The chain combines TRBV4-3 with TRBJ2-5; the D gene is possibly TRBD1 (6 bases). This CDR3 has 16 residues. Trimming shortened V by 0 bases and J by 3 bases, and 14 bases separated the two germline ends. Germline loops: CDR1 LGHNA, CDR2 YSLEER. CDR3 loop: CASSQDLSRGKETQYF. CDR3 nucleotides: TGCGCCAGCAGCCAAGATCTAAGCAGGGGCAAAGAGACCCAGTACTTC.

This clonotype occurred a few times. This sequence joins TRBV12-3 or TRBV12-4 and TRBJ2-3, with TRBD2 matching 13 bases. There are 14 residues in the CDR3. The V gene end was trimmed by 6 bases and the J gene end by 7 bases; junction bases not matched to a gene: 4. CDR3 sequence (DNA): TGTGCCAGCAGAGGACTAGCGGGAGTACATACGCAGTATTTT. Its translation is CASRGLAGVHTQYF.

This clonotype was counted at least ten times. The chain recombines TRBV4-2 with TRBJ1-2, with TRBD1 matching over 7 bases. Germline loops: CDR1 LGHNA, CDR2 YNFKEQ. V was pared by 0 bases and J by 5 bases, with 0 bases of the junction left unmatched. This CDR3 comprises 13 residues. The CDR3 DNA reads as TGTGCCAGCAGCCAAGAGACAGGGTATGGCTACACCTTC. Translating it yields CASSQETGYGYTF.

This clonotype has more than one count but fewer than ten. The V and J genes are TRBV19 and TRBJ1-2; unclear D gene. The CDR3 runs to 13 residues. CDR1 is LNHDA, CDR2 SQIVND, per germline (reference sequence). With 5 bases removed from V and 8 bases from J, the gap between germline ends came to 15 bases. Here the CDR3 reads CASSASPLEGYTF. The CDR3 nucleotides are TGTGCCAGTAGTGCATCTCCCCTGGAGGGCTACACCTTC.

This clonotype appeared many times. This sequence joins TRBV4-1 and TRBJ2-7; TRBD1 or TRBD2 may be the D gene (5 bases each). The length of the CDR3 is 15 residues. Germline CDR1 and CDR2: MGHRA and YSYEKL. V shed 4 bases and J shed 2 bases, with 15 bases lying between them. This chain's CDR3 is CASSLFGTGTYEQYF. DNA of the CDR3: TGCGCCAGCAGCCTCTTTGGGACCGGAACCTACGAGCAGTACTTC.